This T cell receptor (beta chain) emerged from a study of post-analysis software for immune sequencing data. Unique-molecular-identifier-tagged TCR beta cDNA libraries were used. TCRdb independently ran MiXCR on the PCR reads; one entry per CDR3 protein. Of roughly 540,000 distinct CDR3 sequences listed, about a third are singletons. This clonotype has a count of ten or more. As yet, its antigen is unknown. In germline, CDR1 is SGHVS, CDR2 FNYEAQ. The CDR3 totals 11 residues. V was cut by 8 bases and J by 5 bases, with 9 bases left in between. Study conclusions and caveats: There were five TRBV segments more frequent in patients than controls, and TRBV5-6, TRBV5-1 and TRBV20-1 were among them.

This sequence joins TRBV7-6 and TRBJ2-5; D is uncertain. The sequence was collected from a girl aged 2-17 years with multiple sclerosis. Sequencing was done on a sample of blood. CDR3 nucleotides: TGTGCCAGCTCGGGCCGGGAGACCCAGTACTTC. This encodes CASSGRETQYF.